This is a list of T cell receptor beta chains from one sample in a study of shared clonotypes between healthy human individuals. Here immunoSEQ multiplex PCR was the method, and the copy in TCRdb shows in-frame clones only, minus some. Of hundreds of thousands of clones listed, about 91% are singletons. Sequenced input: naive CD8+ T cells sorted from blood. The receptors come from a man aged 25-45 years in good health. Each CDR3 is given with its conserved first and last residue. The D gene is left open where the match is weak. The size of a clone is reported for some rows only, either as once, few or many, or as a class for expanded clones.

>NA|TRBV14|TRBJ2-7|NA
CASSQAKGGDLSYEQYF
TGTGCCAGCAGCCAGGCGAAGGGTGGGGACCTTAGCTACGAGCAGTACTTC
>NA|TRBV27|TRBJ2-1|NA
CASSLLAINNEQFF
TGTGCCAGCAGTTTACTAGCAATAAATAATGAGCAGTTCTTC
>NA|TRBV6-1|TRBJ2-3|TRBD2
CASSQGLAGGTDTQYF
TGTGCCAGCAGTCAAGGACTAGCGGGAGGAACAGATACGCAGTATTTT
>NA|TRBV7-8|TRBJ1-5|NA
CASSLTRAGFNQPQHF
TGTGCCAGCAGTCTTACCAGGGCTGGATTCAATCAGCCCCAGCATTTT
>once|TRBV27|TRBJ2-7|TRBD2
CAAAEGLDSYEQYF
TGTGCCGCCGCTGAGGGACTAGACTCCTACGAGCAGTACTTC
>NA|TRBV9|TRBJ2-1|NA
CASSVESGHNEQFF
TGTGCCAGCAGCGTAGAGTCAGGGCACAATGAGCAGTTCTTC
>NA|TRBV4-3|TRBJ2-7|TRBD1
CASSQDLTGTGTSYEQYF
TGCGCCAGCAGCCAAGATCTGACCGGGACAGGTACCTCCTACGAGCAGTACTTC
>NA|TRBV19|TRBJ2-1|TRBD1
CASSPPSRQGEQFF
TGTGCCAGTAGTCCCCCCTCGAGACAGGGTGAGCAGTTCTTC
>once|TRBV4-1|TRBJ1-3|NA
CASSQEGALGNTIYF
TGCGCCAGCAGCCAAGAGGGGGCGCTGGGAAACACCATATATTTT
>NA|TRBV7-2|TRBJ2-1|TRBD2
CASSLGTSGNEQFF
TGTGCCAGCAGCTTGGGGACTAGCGGAAATGAGCAGTTCTTC
>NA|TRBV6-1|TRBJ1-5|NA
CASSDWGSNQPQHF
TGTGCCAGCAGTGATTGGGGTAGCAATCAGCCCCAGCATTTT
>NA|TRBV5-6|TRBJ2-7|NA
CASSSLLRDNSYEQYF
TGTGCCAGCAGCTCTTTGCTCCGGGACAACTCCTACGAGCAGTACTTC
>once|TRBV27|TRBJ2-5|TRBD2
CASSSGVLAGGPSETQYF
TGTGCCAGCAGCTCCGGCGTTCTAGCGGGAGGGCCCTCAGAGACCCAGTACTTC
>NA|TRBV7-9|TRBJ2-3|NA
CASRPSTDTQYF
TGTGCCAGCAGGCCTAGCACAGATACGCAGTATTTT
>NA|TRBV14|TRBJ1-4|TRBD1
CASSQPGQDGAVNEKLFF
TGTGCCAGCAGCCAGCCAGGACAGGATGGTGCGGTGAATGAAAAACTGTTTTTT
>NA|TRBV15|TRBJ2-1|NA
CATSSKRADEQFF
TGTGCCACCAGCTCTAAAAGGGCCGATGAGCAGTTCTTC
>NA|TRBV18|TRBJ2-7|TRBD1
CASSPYGQEIYEQYF
TGTGCCAGCTCACCGTATGGACAGGAAATCTACGAGCAGTACTTC
>NA|TRBV15|TRBJ2-1|NA
CATSIEGPSYNEQFF
TGTGCCACCAGCATAGAGGGACCCTCCTACAATGAGCAGTTCTTC
>NA|TRBV27|TRBJ1-4|NA
CASGLLGGDEKLFF
TGTGCCAGCGGCCTATTGGGGGGCGATGAAAAACTGTTTTTT
>NA|TRBV27|TRBJ2-7|NA
CASSLGRAYEQYF
TGTGCCAGCAGTTTGGGCAGGGCCTACGAGCAGTACTTC
>once|TRBV7-2|TRBJ2-6|NA
CASSPAGGSGANVLTF
TGTGCCAGCAGCCCCGCCGGAGGCTCTGGGGCCAACGTCCTGACTTTC
>once|TRBV9|TRBJ2-2|NA
CASSAQGDTGELFF
TGTGCCAGCAGCGCCCAAGGGGACACCGGGGAGCTGTTTTTT
>NA|TRBV16|TRBJ1-2|TRBD1
CASSHSTGRNGYTF
TGTGCCAGCAGCCACTCGACAGGGAGAAATGGCTACACCTTC
>NA|TRBV19|TRBJ2-1|NA
CATHPTGSGNEQFF
TGTGCCACTCATCCCACGGGGTCTGGCAATGAGCAGTTCTTC
>NA|TRBV6-4|TRBJ2-3|TRBD2
CASSDASGSAADTQYF
TGTGCCAGCAGTGACGCTAGCGGGAGTGCGGCAGATACGCAGTATTTT
>once|TRBV2|TRBJ2-7|TRBD1
CASSDGTGKRYEQYF
TGTGCCAGCAGTGACGGGACAGGGAAACGCTACGAGCAGTACTTC
>NA|TRBV28|TRBJ2-7|TRBD2
CASSPGLASYEQYF
TGTGCCAGCAGCCCTGGACTAGCCTCCTACGAGCAGTACTTC
>NA|TRBV9|TRBJ2-1|TRBD1
CASSVTGGDEQFF
TGTGCCAGCAGCGTGACAGGGGGCGATGAGCAGTTCTTC
>NA|TRBV19|TRBJ1-5|NA
CASSIANMNQPQHF
TGTGCCAGTAGTATAGCCAACATGAATCAGCCCCAGCATTTT
>NA|TRBV13|TRBJ1-5|TRBD1
CASSWTGKGNQPQHF
TGTGCCAGCAGCTGGACAGGGAAAGGGAATCAGCCCCAGCATTTT
>NA|TRBV6-1|TRBJ2-7|TRBD1
CASSDRTGNGYEQYF
TGTGCCAGCAGTGATAGGACAGGGAATGGCTACGAGCAGTACTTC
>NA|TRBV19|TRBJ2-3|NA
CASSRNTGAGADTQYF
TGTGCCAGTAGTCGGAATACGGGAGCAGGGGCAGATACGCAGTATTTT
>NA|TRBV21-1|TRBJ1-1|NA
CASSNGQGANTEAFF
TGTGCCAGCAGCAACGGACAGGGGGCTAACACTGAAGCTTTCTTT
>NA|TRBV29-1|TRBJ1-3|NA
CSVHTGNTIYF
TGCAGCGTTCACACGGGAAACACCATATATTTT
>once|TRBV6-9|TRBJ2-7|NA
CASSPLFNPEDEQYF
TGTGCCAGCAGCCCCCTTTTCAACCCCGAAGACGAGCAGTACTTC